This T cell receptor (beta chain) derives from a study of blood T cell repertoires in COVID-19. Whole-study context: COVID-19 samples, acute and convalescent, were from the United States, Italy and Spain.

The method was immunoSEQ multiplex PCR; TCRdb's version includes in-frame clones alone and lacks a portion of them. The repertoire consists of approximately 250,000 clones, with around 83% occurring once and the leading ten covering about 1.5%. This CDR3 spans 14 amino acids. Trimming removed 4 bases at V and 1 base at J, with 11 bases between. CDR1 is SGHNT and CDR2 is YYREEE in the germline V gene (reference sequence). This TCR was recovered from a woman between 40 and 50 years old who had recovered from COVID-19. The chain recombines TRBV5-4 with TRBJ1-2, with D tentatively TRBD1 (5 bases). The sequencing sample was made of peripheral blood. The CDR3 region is CASSPGGINYGYTF. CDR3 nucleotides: TGTGCCAGCAGCCCGGGGGGGATTAACTATGGCTACACCTTC. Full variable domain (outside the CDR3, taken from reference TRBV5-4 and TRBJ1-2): ETGVTQSPTHLIKTRGQQVTLRCSSQSGHNTVSWYQQALGQGPQFIFQYYREEENGRGNFPPRFSGLQFPNYSSELNVNALELDDSALYLCASSPGGINYGYTFGSGTRLTVV.